Following are 32 T cell receptor beta chains from one sample sequenced in a study of identical twins' blood T cells. MiXCR, applied by TCRdb to the 5' RACE reads, yields one record per CDR3 protein. The table shows hundreds of thousands of distinct CDR3 sequences, with approximately 30% occurring only once. Sequences were obtained from PBMCs. Receptor source: a woman between 18 and 55 years old in good health.

This clonotype was counted only a few times. This chain uses TRBV11-2 with TRBJ2-1, with a weak D call TRBD1 (5 bases). The CDR3 loop spans 14 amino acids. V gave up 4 bases and J gave up 7 bases, with 14 bases separating them. The germline gives CDR1 SGHAT, CDR2 FQNNGV. The CDR3 here is CASSSPVYRNEQFF. In DNA form, the CDR3 reads TGTGCCAGCAGCTCTCCGGTCTACAGGAATGAGCAGTTCTTC.

The gene calls are TRBV5-1 and TRBJ2-1; TRBD2 matches at 9 bases. Germline loops: CDR1 SGHRS, CDR2 YFSETQ. After removal of 0 bases from V and 8 bases from J, the junction contained 12 bases not matched to a gene. The length of the CDR3 is 17 residues. The CDR3 loop is CASSLEQRGVGSDEQFF. The CDR3 DNA is TGCGCCAGCAGCTTGGAACAGCGGGGGGTAGGTAGCGATGAGCAGTTCTTC. Full variable domain (rest looked up from reference TRBV5-1 and TRBJ2-1): KAGVTQTPRYLIKTRGQQVTLSCSPISGHRSVSWYQQTPGQGLQFLFEYFSETQRNKGNFPGRFSGRQFSNSRSEMNVSTLELGDSALYLCASSLEQRGVGSDEQFFGPGTRLTVL.

The rearrangement links TRBV19 to TRBJ2-3; 9 nucleotides agree with TRBD1. Per the germline V gene, CDR1 is LNHDA and CDR2 is SQIVND (reference sequence). The CDR3 runs 14 residues. V shed 5 bases and J 5 bases; nucleotides not matched to a gene: 5. In nucleotides, the CDR3 is TGTGCCAGTAGTTGGGACAGGGCCGAAGATACGCAGTATTTT. Translating gives CASSWDRAEDTQYF. Full variable domain (remainder filled in from reference TRBV19 and TRBJ2-3): DGGITQSPKYLFRKEGQNVTLSCEQNLNHDAMYWYRQDPGQGLRLIYYSQIVNDFQKGDIAEGYSVSREKKESFPLTVTSAQKNPTAFYLCASSWDRAEDTQYFGPGTRLTVL.

This clonotype was counted at least ten times. The chain has TRBV13 and TRBJ1-1; no definite D call. Germline values: CDR1 PRHDT, CDR2 FYEKMQ (reference sequence). The CDR3 is made up of 13 amino acids. V gave up 1 base and J gave up 2 bases, with 5 bases separating them. The CDR3 reads CASSLDVNTEAFF. In DNA form, the CDR3 reads TGTGCCAGCAGCTTAGATGTTAACACTGAAGCTTTCTTT.

This clonotype was observed at least ten times. V and J are TRBV11-2 and TRBJ2-3; 8 bases align to TRBD2. Germline CDR1 and CDR2: SGHAT and FQNNGV. Trimming at V came to 5 bases and at J to 4 bases, leaving 5 bases not matched to a gene. The CDR3 runs 14 residues. CDR3 region: CASSMTSAADTQYF. Written as DNA, the CDR3 is TGTGCCAGCAGCATGACTAGCGCGGCAGATACGCAGTATTTT.

This clonotype was seen many times. The rearrangement uses TRBV11-2 and TRBJ1-1; possible D gene TRBD1, 5 bases. The CDR3 spans 14 residues. V was trimmed by 1 base and J by 5 bases, leaving 11 bases between them. CDR1 and CDR2 from the germline V gene are SGHAT and FQNNGV. DNA for the CDR3: TGTGCCAGCAGCTTAGGTCAGGGTGTTACTGAAGCTTTCTTT. Protein sequence: CASSLGQGVTEAFF.

This clonotype was detected a few times. The chain recombines TRBV10-3 with TRBJ2-2, with D possibly called TRBD1 or TRBD2 (5 bases each). Germline values: CDR1 ENHRY, CDR2 SYGVKD. The CDR3 sequence is 20 residues long. V lost 2 bases to trimming and J lost 1 base, with 23 bases between them. CDR3 amino acids: CAISEHPSSGAYGNTGELFF. The DNA of the CDR3 is TGTGCCATCAGTGAGCACCCAAGTTCCGGGGCGTACGGGAACACCGGGGAGCTGTTTTTT.

The genes are TRBV11-3 and TRBJ1-1; D is possibly TRBD1 (5 bases). V dropped 5 bases and J dropped 0 bases, with 16 bases sitting between them. Germline-derived CDR1 and CDR2 are SGHNT and YENEEA. The length of the CDR3 is 16 residues. In DNA, the CDR3 is TGTGCCAGCAGCCCCTCTCAGGGTGGAATGAACACTGAAGCTTTCTTT. Translated: CASSPSQGGMNTEAFF.

This CDR3 reads CASSNMAGATEAFF. The CDR3 bases are TGTGCCAGTAGTAATATGGCAGGGGCCACTGAAGCTTTCTTT. This sequence joins TRBV19 and TRBJ1-1, with a possible D match to TRBD1 (6 bases). V dropped 4 bases and J dropped 4 bases, with 13 bases sitting between them. Looked up from germline, CDR1 is LNHDA and CDR2 is SQIVND (reference sequence). The CDR3 extends over 14 amino acids.

V is TRBV7-9 and J is TRBJ1-5, with a possible D match to TRBD1 (5 bases). V was shortened by 5 bases and J by 2 bases, with 10 bases between the two germline ends. Germline CDR1 reads SEHNR; CDR2 reads FQNEAQ (reference sequence). This CDR3 is 14 amino acids long. This chain's CDR3 is CASSRPGGNQPQHF. Written as DNA, the CDR3 is TGTGCCAGCAGCCGGCCGGGGGGCAATCAGCCCCAGCATTTT.

This clonotype has only a few counts. This sequence joins TRBV7-2 and TRBJ2-3; no firm D call. This CDR3 is 13 amino acids long. V was trimmed by 5 bases and J by 4 bases, leaving 10 bases between them. CDR1 is SGHTA and CDR2 is FQGNSA in the germline V gene. CDR3 nucleotides: TGTGCCAGCAGCCTCTCATGGGCAGATACGCAGTATTTT. It specifies CASSLSWADTQYF.

This clonotype showed up just a few times. The V and J genes are TRBV19 and TRBJ2-1, with D tentatively TRBD2 (7 bases). With 4 bases removed from V and 3 bases from J, the gap between germline ends came to 13 bases. The V gene's germline CDR1 is LNHDA and CDR2 SQIVND (reference sequence). The CDR3 extends over 15 amino acids. The CDR3 spells CASSKGGLIYNEQFF. The CDR3 bases are TGTGCCAGTAGTAAGGGGGGGCTAATCTACAATGAGCAGTTCTTC.

This clonotype was seen only a few times. The chain joins TRBV5-1 to TRBJ2-3, with unresolved D. Trimming took 5 bases from V and 2 from J, leaving 18 bases between them. The CDR3 loop spans 16 amino acids. Germline lookup yields CDR1 SGHRS and CDR2 YFSETQ. CDR3: CASRSLSLAVTDTQYF. The CDR3 bases are TGCGCCAGCAGGTCCTTATCCCTCGCGGTCACAGATACGCAGTATTTT.

This clonotype was picked up a small number of times. This may stem from a read error, because a much larger clone lies one nucleotide away. The chain couples TRBV11-2 to TRBJ2-2, with D unclear. The germline V gene encodes CDR1 SGHAT and CDR2 FQNNGV. The V end was cut by 5 bases, the J end by 1 base, with 5 bases between. The CDR3 is 13 amino acids. The DNA for the CDR3 is TGTGCCAGCAGCCCCATGAACACCGGGGAGCTGTTTTTT. Amino acids: CASSPMNTGELFF.

The rearrangement joins TRBV7-9 to TRBJ1-2; D is perhaps TRBD1 (5 bases). This CDR3 comprises 16 residues. Trimming cost V 1 base and J 0 bases, with 12 bases left between them. Germline CDR1 SEHNR, CDR2 FQNEAQ (reference sequence). The DNA for the CDR3 is TGTGCCAGCAGCTTAGAGTGGAGGGGAGCTAACTATGGCTACACCTTC. It translates to CASSLEWRGANYGYTF.

The DNA of the CDR3 is TGTGCCAGCAGTTCCCGGGTCACGGTATACAATGAGCAGTTCTTC. Protein: CASSSRVTVYNEQFF. The chain uses TRBV12-3 or TRBV12-4 and TRBJ2-1; no reliable D call. The V end lost 4 bases, the J end lost 4 bases, and 14 bases lay between the germline ends. The CDR3 is 15 residues long.

V usage is TRBV5-1 and J usage is TRBJ1-1; D remains unclear. Germline lookup yields CDR1 SGHRS and CDR2 YFSETQ. The CDR3 runs 15 residues. The ends were cut back, 7 bases at V and 0 bases at J, with 16 bases in the middle. Here the CDR3 DNA reads TGCGCCAGCTCCAACGGAATCGACATGAACACTGAAGCTTTCTTT. This gives the protein CASSNGIDMNTEAFF.

A word on this clonotype: A much larger clonotype is one base distant, so this may be a read error. V gene TRBV6-1 combines with J gene TRBJ1-2; D unclear. This CDR3 has 17 amino acids. CDR1 and CDR2 from the germline V gene are MNHNS and SASEGT. CDR3 DNA: TGTGCCTGCAGTGAAGCGCTTCTGATGATGGCTAACTATGGCTACACCTTC. Translating it yields CACSEALLMMANYGYTF.

In its sample, this clonotype was seen a few times. The chain carries TRBV4-1 and TRBJ2-2; D uncertain. Between the trimmed V and J ends, which lost 1 base and 3 bases, there was a span of 6 bases. CDR1 and CDR2 from the germline V gene are MGHRA and YSYEKL. This CDR3 has 14 residues. This CDR3 is CASSQVSDTGELFF. CDR3 coding DNA: TGCGCCAGCAGCCAAGTATCGGACACCGGGGAGCTGTTTTTT.

V usage is TRBV5-1 and J usage is TRBJ2-1; 11 nucleotides align to TRBD2. V lost 8 bases and J lost 7; bases outside the gene matches: 11. Germline loops: CDR1 SGHRS, CDR2 YFSETQ. The CDR3 totals 15 residues. In DNA form, the CDR3 reads TGCGCCAGTTCGACTAGCGGGGCTCCGGGAAATGAGCAGTTCTTC. Translation: CASSTSGAPGNEQFF.

This clonotype showed up just a few times. V is TRBV12-3 or TRBV12-4 and J is TRBJ1-2; 11 positions match TRBD1. V shed 6 bases and J 0 bases; nucleotides not matched to a gene: 9. The CDR3 covers 17 residues. CDR3 region: CASSRVGQGVTNYGYTF. Here the CDR3 DNA reads TGTGCCAGCAGCCGTGTGGGACAGGGGGTTACTAACTATGGCTACACCTTC.

The chain combines TRBV28 with TRBJ1-1; D gene unclear. V was trimmed by 3 bases and J by 4 bases, leaving 12 bases between them. Germline V gives CDR1 MDHEN, CDR2 SYDVKM. This CDR3 is 14 amino acids long. The CDR3 DNA sequence: TGTGCCAGCAGTTTCCCGCTCCGGGTCACTGAAGCTTTCTTT. It codes for CASSFPLRVTEAFF.

This clonotype was seen a few times. The rearrangement joins TRBV5-8 to TRBJ1-4; 9 nucleotides agree with TRBD1. The CDR3 has 17 residues. Germline V CDR1 and CDR2: SGHTS, YDEGEE. Trimming removed 4 bases from V and 8 bases from J; junction bases left unmatched: 15. CDR3 region: CASSPGTGIWGEEKLFF. The CDR3 DNA reads as TGTGCCAGCAGCCCCGGGACAGGGATTTGGGGTGAAGAAAAACTGTTTTTT.

This clonotype showed up just a few times. The V and J genes are TRBV6-5 and TRBJ1-5; D is undetermined. This CDR3 contains 13 residues. Trimming removed 7 bases at V and 5 bases at J, with 12 bases between. Germline assignment: CDR1 MNHEY and CDR2 SVGAGI. The CDR3 sequence: CASTRGRDQPQHF. In DNA form, the CDR3 reads TGTGCCAGCACCCGGGGAAGAGATCAGCCCCAGCATTTT.

V is TRBV29-1 and J is TRBJ1-1, with D unresolved. The CDR3 sequence is 12 residues long. CDR1 and CDR2 from the germline V gene are SQVTM and ANQGSEA. Here the CDR3 DNA reads TGCAGTCACTCGACGGCGCCCACTGAAGCTTTCTTT. Translated, it gives CSHSTAPTEAFF. The whole variable domain, filled in from reference TRBV29-1 and TRBJ1-1, reads SAVISQKPSRDICQRGTSLTIQCQVDSQVTMMFWYRQQPGQSLTLIATANQGSEATYESGFVIDKFPISRPNLTFSTLTVSNMSPEDSSIYLCSHSTAPTEAFFGQGTRLTVV.

The chain's CDR3 is CASRDRGRNTEAFF. The CDR3 coding sequence is TGCGCCAGCAGGGACAGGGGCCGGAACACTGAAGCTTTCTTT. The gene calls are TRBV5-1 and TRBJ1-1; 9 bases are a match to TRBD1. The CDR3 runs 14 residues. V lost 5 bases to trimming and J lost 1 base; unmatched junction nucleotides: 3. The germline V gene encodes CDR1 SGHRS and CDR2 YFSETQ.

This clonotype came up many times. The rearrangement joins TRBV29-1 to TRBJ1-1; D unresolved. Trimming pared 8 bases from V and 7 bases from J, leaving 14 bases between. The germline gives CDR1 SQVTM, CDR2 ANQGSEA. The CDR3 length is 11 residues. In nucleotides, the CDR3 is TGCAGCACTCGACGGGGAGGTGAAGCTTTCTTT. Protein: CSTRRGGEAFF.

In its sample, this clonotype was seen a few times. The rearrangement uses TRBV11-2 and TRBJ2-2; tentative D call: TRBD1 (5 bases). Germline V gene data show CDR1 as SGHAT and CDR2 as FQNNGV. This CDR3 has 15 residues. The V end lost 3 bases, the J end lost 6 bases, and 14 bases lay between the germline ends. In DNA, the CDR3 is TGTGCCAGCAGCTTGGGGCTATTGCTAGCCGGGGAGCTGTTTTTT. It codes for CASSLGLLLAGELFF.

The chain uses TRBV4-2 and TRBJ2-4; TRBD2 matches at 8 bases. The CDR3 is made up of 14 amino acids. From germline, CDR1 is LGHNA and CDR2 YNFKEQ. The junction had 4 bases not matched to a gene; V was cut back by 0 bases and J by 9 bases. The CDR3, as DNA: TGTGCCAGCAGCCAAGAGACGGGGGGGGCCATTCAGTACTTC. Its translation is CASSQETGGAIQYF.

This chain joins TRBV11-1 and TRBJ1-5; D is uncertain. CDR3 length: 15 residues. Germline CDR1 SGHAT, CDR2 FQDESV (reference sequence). The germline V and J ends were trimmed by 6 bases and 2 bases, with 14 bases remaining between them. CDR3 sequence reads: CASRQRGGCNQPQHF. The CDR3 DNA sequence: TGTGCCAGCAGACAAAGAGGAGGTTGCAATCAGCCCCAGCATTTT.

This clonotype has a single count. A read error may account for a junction end that differs from germline. V and J are TRBV5-4 and TRBJ2-7; maybe TRBD1 (6 bases). The length of the CDR3 is 13 residues. Germline V lookup: CDR1 SGHNT, CDR2 YYREEE (reference sequence). The CDR3 reads CASSSGTNYEQCF. CDR3 bases: TGTGCCAGCAGCTCCGGGACAAACTACGAGCAGTGCTTC.

This sequence joins TRBV13 and TRBJ1-1; D is ambiguous. V was cut by 5 bases and J by 7 bases, with 14 bases left in between. Germline lookup yields CDR1 PRHDT and CDR2 FYEKMQ (reference sequence). This CDR3 region has 13 residues. DNA for the CDR3: TGTGCCAGCAGCCCTCGTGGTGCGGTTGAAGCTTTCTTT. Protein sequence: CASSPRGAVEAFF.